The source of this TCR beta chain is a study of blood T cell repertoires in COVID-19. Study details: There were acute and convalescent COVID-19 samples, and they came from the United States, Italy and Spain. T cells, B-cell-depleted T cells, or PBMCs supplied cDNA or gDNA.

The protocol was immunoSEQ multiplex PCR, while the TCRdb copy is restricted to in-frame clones and leaves out a portion. The sample lists some 530,000 clones; 75% to 90% were seen once. The V segment lost 1 base and the J segment 5 bases; nucleotides outside the gene matches: 1. This CDR3 has 15 residues. Germline assignment: CDR1 SGHRS and CDR2 YFSETQ. The gene calls are TRBV5-1 and TRBJ1-6; 9 nucleotides align to TRBD1. The sequence was collected from a human donor in a cohort sampled during active COVID-19. The source material was peripheral blood. CDR3 sequence (DNA): TGCGCCAGCAGCTTGAGGACAGGGGATAATTCACCCCTCCACTTT. Protein sequence: CASSLRTGDNSPLHF.